This record concerns one TCR beta chain sequence. Antigen specificity is unknown. These data are taken from a study of T cell responses to AZD1222 COVID-19 vaccine. Study-wide points: The reported proportion of spike-specific TCRs targeting unmutated variant regions was nearly half.

Clones were read by immunoSEQ multiplex PCR, and TCRdb kept only the in-frame ones, dropping some. Altogether roughly 130,000 clones are present, 87% being singletons, with the ten largest covering over 1.2%. J was trimmed by 4 bases and V by 2 bases; bases with no gene match: 6. Germline CDR1 reads MRHNA; CDR2 reads SNTAGT. This CDR3 has 15 residues. The TCR originated in an adult in good health. The chain carries TRBV6-4 and TRBJ1-1, with TRBD1 matching over 8 bases. The specimen was peripheral blood, collected on day 0 of AZD1222 vaccination. Written as DNA, the CDR3 is TGTGCCAGCAGTGACGAGTACAGGGGGGCCACTGAAGCTTTCTTT. Translation: CASSDEYRGATEAFF.